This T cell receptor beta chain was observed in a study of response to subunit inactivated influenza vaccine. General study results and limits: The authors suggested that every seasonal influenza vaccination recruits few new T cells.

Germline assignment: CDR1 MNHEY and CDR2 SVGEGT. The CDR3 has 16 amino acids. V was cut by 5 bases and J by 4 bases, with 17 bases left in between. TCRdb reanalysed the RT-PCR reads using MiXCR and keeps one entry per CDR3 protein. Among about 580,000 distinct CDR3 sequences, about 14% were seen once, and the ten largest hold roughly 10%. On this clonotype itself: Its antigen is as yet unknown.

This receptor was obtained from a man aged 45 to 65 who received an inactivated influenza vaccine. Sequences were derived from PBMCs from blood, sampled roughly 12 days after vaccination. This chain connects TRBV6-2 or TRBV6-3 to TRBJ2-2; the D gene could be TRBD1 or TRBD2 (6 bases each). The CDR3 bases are TGTGCCAGCAGTCCCGGAGGGGGAGTCCTCACCGGGGAGCTGTTTTTT. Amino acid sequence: CASSPGGGVLTGELFF.